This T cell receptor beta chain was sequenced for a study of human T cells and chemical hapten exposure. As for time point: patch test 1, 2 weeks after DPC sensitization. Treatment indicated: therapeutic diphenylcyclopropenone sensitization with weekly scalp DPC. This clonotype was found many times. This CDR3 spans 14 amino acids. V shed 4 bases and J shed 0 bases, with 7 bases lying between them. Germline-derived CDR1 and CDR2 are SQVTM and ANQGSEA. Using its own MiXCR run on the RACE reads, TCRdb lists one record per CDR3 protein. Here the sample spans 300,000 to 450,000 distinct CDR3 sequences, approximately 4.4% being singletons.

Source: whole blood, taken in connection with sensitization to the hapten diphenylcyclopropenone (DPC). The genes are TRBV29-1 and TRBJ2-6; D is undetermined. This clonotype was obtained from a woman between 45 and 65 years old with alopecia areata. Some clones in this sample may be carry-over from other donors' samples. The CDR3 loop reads CSVASLSGANVLTF. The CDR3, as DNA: TGCAGCGTTGCCTCCCTCTCTGGGGCCAACGTCCTGACTTTC.